Presented here are 16 T cell receptor beta chains from one specimen sequenced in a study of blood T cell repertoires in COVID-19. Assay: immunoSEQ multiplex PCR; the TCRdb copy retains only in-frame clones and omits some. This sample has 400,000 to 550,000 clones, with nearly 90% found just once. Specimen: PBMCs or T cells enriched from blood (not recorded which). The receptors stem from a woman between 18 and 29 years old with acute COVID-19.

The chain recombines TRBV2 with TRBJ1-2; 7 bases fit TRBD1. Germline loops: CDR1 SNHLY, CDR2 FYNNEI. The trim removed 11 bases at V and 4 bases at J, leaving 22 bases unmatched. The CDR3 contains 17 residues. CDR3: CARRDGQGENFGYGYTF. DNA of the CDR3: TGTGCCCGAAGAGATGGCCAGGGGGAGAATTTCGGCTATGGCTACACCTTC.

The sample holds one count of this clone. V is TRBV7-9 and J is TRBJ2-2, with D tentatively TRBD2 (5 bases). The CDR3 is made up of 16 amino acids. The germline CDR1 and CDR2 sequences are SEHNR and FQNEAQ (reference sequence). The V and J ends lost 5 bases and 0 bases respectively, with 13 bases between them. CDR3 sequence (DNA): TGTGCCAGCAGCCCGAGAAGGAGGCCGAACACCGGGGAGCTGTTTTTT. As protein: CASSPRRRPNTGELFF.

The chain recombines TRBV29-1 with TRBJ1-4; TRBD1 might be the D (5 bases). The CDR3 is made up of 14 amino acids. Germline values: CDR1 SQVTM, CDR2 ANQGSEA. Trimming pared 4 bases from V and 4 bases from J, leaving 13 bases between. The CDR3 protein is CSVVGGTDNEKLFF. For the CDR3, the DNA is TGCAGCGTTGTCGGCGGGACCGATAATGAAAAACTGTTTTTT. Supplemented by reference TRBV29-1 and TRBJ1-4, the full variable domain reads SAVISQKPSRDICQRGTSLTIQCQVDSQVTMMFWYRQQPGQSLTLIATANQGSEATYESGFVIDKFPISRPNLTFSTLTVSNMSPEDSSIYLCSVVGGTDNEKLFFGSGTQLSVL.

This clone showed up just once. This chain joins TRBV6-1 and TRBJ2-3, with D perhaps matching TRBD2 (7 bases). V gave up 0 bases and J gave up 4 bases, with 11 bases separating them. The CDR3 length is 15 residues. Germline CDR1 and CDR2: MNHNS and SASEGT. The CDR3 nucleotides read TGTGCCAGCAGTGAAGCGTGGGGGGGCGCAGATACGCAGTATTTT. Translating it yields CASSEAWGGADTQYF.

The rearrangement joins TRBV7-2 to TRBJ2-6; weak D call: TRBD2 (6 bases). This CDR3 is built from 20 residues. The V and J ends lost 0 bases and 1 base respectively, with 19 bases between them. Germline lookup yields CDR1 SGHTA and CDR2 FQGNSA. Here the CDR3 reads CASSLAPITSFGSGANVLTF. As DNA, the CDR3 is TGTGCCAGCAGCTTAGCCCCTATAACTAGCTTTGGTTCTGGGGCCAACGTCCTGACTTTC.

V and J are TRBV7-9 and TRBJ2-2; no firm D call. Per germline, CDR1 SEHNR and CDR2 FQNEAQ (reference sequence). V was shortened by 3 bases and J by 2 bases, with 7 bases between the two germline ends. There are 14 residues in the CDR3. The CDR3 coding sequence is TGTGCCAGCAGCTTTTACAGAAACACCGGGGAGCTGTTTTTT. Protein sequence: CASSFYRNTGELFF.

V and J are TRBV5-1 and TRBJ1-2; a possible D gene is TRBD1 (6 bases). V shed 4 bases and J shed 6 bases, with 16 bases lying between them. This CDR3 has 14 amino acids. CDR1 is SGHRS and CDR2 is YFSETQ in the germline V gene. The CDR3 nucleotides are TGCGCCAGCAGCACGGACGGACAGTCGGATGGCTACACCTTC. Protein: CASSTDGQSDGYTF.

This clone appeared a few times. V is TRBV6-5 and J is TRBJ1-4; D not resolved. V dropped 4 bases and J dropped 5 bases, with 8 bases sitting between them. This CDR3 region has 13 residues. Germline assignment: CDR1 MNHEY and CDR2 SVGAGI. CDR3 nucleotides: TGTGCCAGCAGTTTTCCGGGGAATGAAAAACTGTTTTTT. Its translation is CASSFPGNEKLFF.

V usage is TRBV25-1 and J usage is TRBJ1-1; D may be TRBD1 (5 bases). The V end lost 6 bases, the J end lost 5 bases, and 10 bases lay between the germline ends. This CDR3 has 12 amino acids. Germline CDR1 MGHDK, CDR2 SYGVNS. Written as DNA, the CDR3 is TGTGCCAGCAGCGCGGGGGGAACTGAAGCTTTCTTT. As protein: CASSAGGTEAFF.

The V call is TRBV5-1, the J call TRBJ2-1, with 7 bases fitting TRBD1. V lost 4 bases, J lost 1 base, and 8 bases stayed unmatched. Germline V gives CDR1 SGHRS, CDR2 YFSETQ. CDR3 length: 16 amino acids. The CDR3 region has the DNA TGCGCCAGCAGCATAACGGACAGGTTATCCTACAATGAGCAGTTCTTC. Translation gives CASSITDRLSYNEQFF.

The genes are TRBV24-1 and TRBJ1-3, with TRBD1 matching over 7 bases. The CDR3 has 15 amino acids. J lost 0 bases, V lost 9 bases, and 7 bases had no gene match. Germline V gene lookup returns CDR1 KGHDR and CDR2 SFDVKD. The CDR3 sequence is CATLRQGPSGNTIYF. The CDR3 DNA reads TGTGCCACCCTGAGACAGGGTCCCTCTGGAAACACCATATATTTT.

This clone was found once. This sequence joins TRBV4-1 and TRBJ2-6; no clear D gene. CDR1 MGHRA and CDR2 YSYEKL come from the germline V gene. The V gene lost 4 bases and the J gene lost 0 bases, with 10 bases spanning the gap. This CDR3 is 16 amino acids long. For the CDR3, the DNA is TGCGCCAGCAGCCCCGAAAAACTCTCTGGGGCCAACGTCCTGACTTTC. Protein: CASSPEKLSGANVLTF.

This clone was counted between two and nine times. V usage is TRBV28 and J usage is TRBJ1-1; no clear D gene. The CDR3 totals 14 residues. In germline, CDR1 is MDHEN, CDR2 SYDVKM. V lost 2 bases to trimming and J lost 1 base, with 8 bases between them. CDR3: CASSLTRKNTEAFF. CDR3 coding DNA: TGTGCCAGCAGTTTAACCAGGAAGAACACTGAAGCTTTCTTT.

The V and J genes are TRBV12-3 or TRBV12-4 and TRBJ1-4; D uncertain. Trimming removed 6 bases from V and 6 bases from J, with 8 bases in between. CDR3 length: 12 amino acids. The CDR3: CASSSEDEKLFF. The DNA of the CDR3 is TGTGCCAGCAGCTCAGAGGATGAAAAACTGTTTTTT.

The J gene is TRBJ1-2, the V gene TRBV10-3; 7 bases fit TRBD1. The V gene end was trimmed by 7 bases and the J gene end by 2 bases; junction bases not matched to a gene: 4. The CDR3 runs to 13 residues. Germline V CDR1 and CDR2: ENHRY, SYGVKD. The CDR3 bases are TGTGCCATCACTAAGACAGGGAACTATGGCTACACCTTC. The encoded protein is CAITKTGNYGYTF.

Only a few counts were recorded for this clone. V is TRBV5-4 and J is TRBJ1-4; D is perhaps TRBD1 (5 bases). Trimming took 4 bases from V and 7 from J, leaving 14 bases between them. The CDR3 is made up of 14 amino acids. CDR1 and CDR2 (germline): SGHNT, YYREEE (reference sequence). CDR3 nucleotide sequence: TGTGCCAGCAGCGATACACGGGGGTCTGAAAAACTGTTTTTT. Its translation is CASSDTRGSEKLFF.